Sequencing of this TCR beta chain was carried out in a study of T cells in Graves' hyperthyroidism and ophthalmopathy. The study, taken as a whole, reports: Blood also held most thyroid clonotypes expanded beyond 0.001. In the analysis, a 13 V-J model separated ophthalmopathy from stable hyperthyroidism.

This clonotype was counted between two and nine times. Its specificity is not known. Disease lasting under 3 months, a NOSPECS grade of at least 4, and a Clinical Activity Score of at least 3 were features of the ophthalmopathy patients. Each 10 ml fresh peripheral blood draw supplied the PBMCs. Using RNA transcripts as the source, TCR beta CDR3 regions were amplified. TCR CDR3 regions were first amplified by RT-PCR with HTBI primers. TCRdb reanalysed the multiplex PCR reads using MiXCR and keeps one entry per CDR3 protein. This repertoire shows a few hundred thousand distinct CDR3 sequences, more than 15% found once; its top ten account for over 25%. The germline CDR1 and CDR2 sequences are MNHEY and SMNVEV (reference sequence). The V and J ends lost 5 bases and 4 bases respectively, with 9 bases between them. CDR3 length equals 13 residues.

This receptor was identified in a young woman with Graves' ophthalmopathy. The sample was blood. The gene calls are TRBV27 and TRBJ1-3; D may be TRBD1 (6 bases). CDR3 in amino acids: CASSRGTGNTIYF. The CDR3 DNA is TGTGCCAGCAGTCGCGGGACAGGAAACACCATATATTTT.